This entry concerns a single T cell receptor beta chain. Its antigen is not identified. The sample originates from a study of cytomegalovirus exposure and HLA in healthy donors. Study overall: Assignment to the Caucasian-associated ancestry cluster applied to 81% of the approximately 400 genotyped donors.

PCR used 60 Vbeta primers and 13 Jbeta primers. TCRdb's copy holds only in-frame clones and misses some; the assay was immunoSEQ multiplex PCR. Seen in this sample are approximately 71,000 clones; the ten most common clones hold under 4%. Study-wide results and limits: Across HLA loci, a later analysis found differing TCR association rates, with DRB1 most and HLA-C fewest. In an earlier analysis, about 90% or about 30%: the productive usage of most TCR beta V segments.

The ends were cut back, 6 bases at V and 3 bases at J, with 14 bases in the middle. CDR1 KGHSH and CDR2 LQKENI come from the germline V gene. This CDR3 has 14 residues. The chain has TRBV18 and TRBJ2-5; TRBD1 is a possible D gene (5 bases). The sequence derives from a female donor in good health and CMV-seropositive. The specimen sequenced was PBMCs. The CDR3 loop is CASSQHKGKETQYF. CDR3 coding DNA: TGTGCCAGCTCCCAACATAAGGGGAAAGAGACCCAGTACTTC.